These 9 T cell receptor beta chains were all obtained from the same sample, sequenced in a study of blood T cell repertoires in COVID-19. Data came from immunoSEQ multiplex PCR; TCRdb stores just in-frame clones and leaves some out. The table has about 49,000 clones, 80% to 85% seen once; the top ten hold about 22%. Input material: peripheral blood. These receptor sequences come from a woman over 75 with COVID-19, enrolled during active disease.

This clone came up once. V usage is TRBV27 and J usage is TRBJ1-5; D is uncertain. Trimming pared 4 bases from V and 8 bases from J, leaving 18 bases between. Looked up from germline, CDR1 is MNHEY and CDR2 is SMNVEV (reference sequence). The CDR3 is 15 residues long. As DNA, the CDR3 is TGTGCCAGCAGTTCAGGAGGCTTTAACACGGAGCCCCAGCATTTT. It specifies CASSSGGFNTEPQHF.

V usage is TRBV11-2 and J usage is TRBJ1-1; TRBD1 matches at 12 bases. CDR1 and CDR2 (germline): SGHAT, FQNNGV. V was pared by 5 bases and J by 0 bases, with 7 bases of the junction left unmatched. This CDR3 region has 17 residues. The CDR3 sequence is CASSRVGQGALNTEAFF. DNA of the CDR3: TGTGCCAGCAGCCGAGTGGGACAGGGGGCTTTGAACACTGAAGCTTTCTTT. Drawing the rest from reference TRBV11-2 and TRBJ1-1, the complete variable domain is EAGVAQSPRYKIIEKRQSVAFWCNPISGHATLYWYQQILGQGPKLLIQFQNNGVVDDSQLPKDRFSAERLKGVDSTLKIQPAKLEDSAVYLCASSRVGQGALNTEAFFGQGTRLTVV.

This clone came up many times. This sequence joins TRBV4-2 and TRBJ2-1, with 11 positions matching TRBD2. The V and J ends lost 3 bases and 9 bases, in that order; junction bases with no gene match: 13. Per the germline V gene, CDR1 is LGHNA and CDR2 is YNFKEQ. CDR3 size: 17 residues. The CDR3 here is CASSHPTGLAEGVEQFF. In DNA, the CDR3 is TGTGCCAGCAGCCACCCCACGGGACTAGCGGAGGGGGTTGAGCAGTTCTTC.

The CDR3 protein is CASRPAGTDTQYF. In nucleotides, the CDR3 is TGTGCCAGCCGCCCAGCGGGCACAGATACGCAGTATTTT. This sequence joins TRBV7-9 and TRBJ2-3; TRBD2 might be the D (5 bases). The V and J ends lost 8 bases and 1 base respectively, with 10 bases between them. The germline CDR1 and CDR2 sequences are SEHNR and FQNEAQ (reference sequence). The CDR3 sequence is 13 residues long.

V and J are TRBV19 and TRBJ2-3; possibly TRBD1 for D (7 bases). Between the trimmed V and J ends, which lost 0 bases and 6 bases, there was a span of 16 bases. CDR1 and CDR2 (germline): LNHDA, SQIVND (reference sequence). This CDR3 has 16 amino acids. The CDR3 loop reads CASSIEPQGGRDTQYF. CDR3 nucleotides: TGTGCCAGTAGTATAGAACCTCAGGGGGGAAGGGATACGCAGTATTTT.

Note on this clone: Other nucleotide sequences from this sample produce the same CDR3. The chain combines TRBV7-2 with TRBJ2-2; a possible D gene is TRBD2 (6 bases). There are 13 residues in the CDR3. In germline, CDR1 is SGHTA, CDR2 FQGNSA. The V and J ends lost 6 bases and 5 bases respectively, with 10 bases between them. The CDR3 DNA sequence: TGTGCCAGCAGTTTTAGCGGAACCGGGGAGCTGTTTTTT. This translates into CASSFSGTGELFF.

Here the CDR3 reads CASSKWPGELFF. Here the CDR3 DNA reads TGTGCCAGCAGTAAATGGCCCGGGGAGCTGTTTTTT. V gene TRBV12-3 or TRBV12-4 combines with J gene TRBJ2-2; no firm D call. V was shortened by 5 bases and J by 6 bases, with 7 bases between the two germline ends. CDR3 size: 12 residues.

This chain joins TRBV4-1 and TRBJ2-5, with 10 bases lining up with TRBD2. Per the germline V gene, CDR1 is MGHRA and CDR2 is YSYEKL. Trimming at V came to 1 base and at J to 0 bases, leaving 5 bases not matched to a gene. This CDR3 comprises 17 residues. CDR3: CASSQVKTSGYQETQYF. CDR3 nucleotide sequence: TGCGCCAGCAGCCAAGTTAAGACTAGCGGGTACCAAGAGACCCAGTACTTC.

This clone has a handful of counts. Written as DNA, the CDR3 is TGTGCCAGCAGTTTAAGCGGCGAGCAGTACTTC. The encoded protein is CASSLSGEQYF. V and J are TRBV12-3 or TRBV12-4 and TRBJ2-7; the D gene is possibly TRBD2 (5 bases). Trimming took 2 bases from V and 6 from J, leaving 5 bases between them. The CDR3 length is 11 residues.